These 17 T cell receptor beta chains originate from one sample sequenced in a study of T cell changes during pregnancy in multiple sclerosis. The repertoire was sequenced with immunoSEQ multiplex PCR; TCRdb's copy has only in-frame clones and lacks some. This sample has around 100,000 clones, with around 93% found just once. The sample consisted of peripheral blood, taken after pregnancy. The origin of the receptors is a female donor with multiple sclerosis, enrolled in a pregnancy study.

The chain joins TRBV9 to TRBJ1-2; D is ambiguous. Trimming pared 1 base from V and 13 bases from J, leaving 14 bases between. The CDR3 has 12 amino acids. The germline gives CDR1 SGDLS, CDR2 YYNGEE. This CDR3 is CASSVTRNPLTF. CDR3 coding DNA: TGTGCCAGCAGCGTAACCAGGAACCCCCTCACCTTC.

This chain uses TRBV14 with TRBJ2-7; 11 nucleotides match TRBD1. Germline CDR1 SGHDN, CDR2 FVKESK. This CDR3 has 15 amino acids. The trim removed 3 bases at V and 3 bases at J, leaving 4 bases unmatched. CDR3 coding DNA: TGTGCCAGCAGCCATAGGACAGGGGGCCTCTACGAGCAGTACTTC. Translated: CASSHRTGGLYEQYF. The variable domain in full, with the rest retrieved from reference TRBV14 and TRBJ2-7, is EAGVTQFPSHSVIEKGQTVTLRCDPISGHDNLYWYRRVMGKEIKFLLHFVKESKQDESGMPNNRFLAERTGGTYSTLKVQPAELEDSGVYFCASSHRTGGLYEQYFGPGTRLTVT.

This CDR3 reads CASSPTWGGETQYF. CDR3 DNA: TGTGCCAGCAGTCCGACCTGGGGAGGGGAGACCCAGTACTTC. The chain is built from TRBV6-5 and TRBJ2-5; 7 bases line up with TRBD2. This CDR3 has 14 amino acids. The germline gives CDR1 MNHEY, CDR2 SVGAGI. Unmatched junction bases numbered 8, after V lost 5 bases and J lost 5 bases.

The chain is built from TRBV4-1 and TRBJ2-3, with D maybe TRBD2 (5 bases). Germline V gene sequence: CDR1 MGHRA, CDR2 YSYEKL. The CDR3 has 16 amino acids. V lost 4 bases and J lost 2, with 16 bases in between. As DNA, the CDR3 is TGCGCCAGCAGCCCCGCCAAGCGGCCCTCCACAGATACGCAGTATTTT. It codes for CASSPAKRPSTDTQYF.

This clone was seen only once. The chain joins TRBV5-1 to TRBJ2-1; D is possibly TRBD1 (5 bases). Between the trimmed V and J ends, which lost 0 bases and 6 bases, there was a span of 13 bases. Germline CDR1 SGHRS, CDR2 YFSETQ. This CDR3 has 15 amino acids. The CDR3 DNA is TGCGCCAGCAGCTTGGAGGGGAAGTCCCTCAATGAGCAGTTCTTC. Amino acids: CASSLEGKSLNEQFF.

The chain couples TRBV4-3 to TRBJ1-4; D is unclear. Germline CDR1 is LGHNA and CDR2 is YSLEER. V lost 4 bases to trimming and J lost 6 bases, with 15 bases between them. The CDR3 has 15 amino acids. This chain's CDR3 is CASSLLTSPDEKLFF. CDR3 bases: TGCGCCAGCAGCCTCCTGACAAGCCCGGATGAAAAACTGTTTTTT.

The chain couples TRBV4-3 to TRBJ2-5; TRBD1 might be the D (6 bases). The germline gives CDR1 LGHNA, CDR2 YSLEER. The CDR3 loop spans 15 amino acids. The V and J ends lost 0 bases and 2 bases respectively, with 10 bases between them. CDR3 sequence reads: CASSQESRGQETQYF. CDR3 nucleotides: TGCGCCAGCAGCCAAGAGTCCAGGGGACAAGAGACCCAGTACTTC.

Only a few counts were recorded for this clone. V and J are TRBV19 and TRBJ2-7, with TRBD2 matching 7 bases. Germline CDR1 is LNHDA and CDR2 is SQIVND (reference sequence). The length of the CDR3 is 15 residues. V lost 4 bases and J lost 2; bases outside the gene matches: 8. DNA for the CDR3: TGTGCCAGTAGTACCTACGTGGGAGGGACCTACGAGCAGTACTTC. Amino acids: CASSTYVGGTYEQYF.

The J gene is TRBJ2-1, the V gene TRBV19; perhaps TRBD1 as D (5 bases). The germline V gene encodes CDR1 LNHDA and CDR2 SQIVND (reference sequence). V gave up 2 bases and J gave up 6 bases, with 5 bases separating them. The CDR3 totals 12 residues. CDR3 bases: TGTGCCAGTAGTATACAGGGCAATGAGCAGTTCTTC. This translates into CASSIQGNEQFF.

V usage is TRBV7-6 and J usage is TRBJ2-1, with 9 bases matching TRBD1. CDR1 and CDR2 from the germline V gene are SGHVS and FNYEAQ. With 8 bases clipped from V and 7 bases from J, the junction kept 12 bases outside the gene matches. This CDR3 comprises 15 residues. The CDR3 DNA reads as TGTGCCAGCTCTTCCGGGACAGGGTGGGAAAATGAGCAGTTCTTC. It codes for CASSSGTGWENEQFF.

The genes are TRBV5-1 and TRBJ2-3; D possibly corresponds to TRBD2 (5 bases). The V gene's germline CDR1 is SGHRS and CDR2 YFSETQ. Trimming shortened V by 0 bases and J by 4 bases, and 9 bases separated the two germline ends. This CDR3 is 14 amino acids long. The CDR3, as DNA: TGCGCCAGCAGCTTGGGGGCGGGCGCAGATACGCAGTATTTT. Translating gives CASSLGAGADTQYF.

The chain has TRBV7-8 and TRBJ2-7; the match to TRBD2 covers 7 bases. Germline V gene data show CDR1 as SGHVS and CDR2 as FQNEAQ. The CDR3 has 15 residues. J was trimmed by 3 bases and V by 5 bases; bases with no gene match: 10. The CDR3 loop is CASSPRVGGSYEQYF. The CDR3 bases are TGTGCCAGCAGCCCGAGGGTTGGCGGGAGCTACGAGCAGTACTTC.

The J gene is TRBJ2-7, the V gene TRBV7-3; 9 nucleotides match TRBD1. V shed 1 base and J 6 bases; nucleotides not matched to a gene: 4. From germline, CDR1 is SGHTA and CDR2 FQGTGA. This CDR3 has 14 residues. The CDR3 coding sequence is TGTGCCAGCAGCTTAAACAGGGGGCTATCCGAGCAGTACTTC. Residues: CASSLNRGLSEQYF.

In DNA form, the CDR3 reads TGTGCCAGCAGCTTACCTACAGGGGCCGGTACTGAAGCTTTCTTT. Its protein product is CASSLPTGAGTEAFF. J is TRBJ1-1 and V is TRBV5-4, with 7 bases matching TRBD1. The germline V gene encodes CDR1 SGHNT and CDR2 YYREEE (reference sequence). The J segment lost 5 bases and the V segment lost 2 bases, leaving 9 bases of the junction unmatched. This CDR3 has 15 residues.

V usage is TRBV13 and J usage is TRBJ2-7; 9 bases are a match to TRBD1. Losses at the gene ends were 5 bases for V and 0 bases for J; bases not matched to a gene: 2. Germline CDR1 and CDR2: PRHDT and FYEKMQ (reference sequence). The CDR3 extends over 14 amino acids. The CDR3 loop is CASSLTGGSYEQYF. The DNA for the CDR3 is TGTGCCAGCAGCCTGACAGGGGGCTCCTACGAGCAGTACTTC. The complete variable domain, with remaining parts taken from reference TRBV13 and TRBJ2-7, reads AAGVIQSPRHLIKEKRETATLKCYPIPRHDTVYWYQQGPGQDPQFLISFYEKMQSDKGSIPDRFSAQQFSDYHSELNMSSLELGDSALYFCASSLTGGSYEQYFGPGTRLTVT.

The genes are TRBV9 and TRBJ2-1; 7 bases map to TRBD2. This CDR3 contains 16 residues. Germline CDR1 and CDR2: SGDLS and YYNGEE. V lost 3 bases and J lost 5; bases outside the gene matches: 11. CDR3 nucleotides: TGTGCCAGCAGCGGTCGATGGGGGAGGGCCAACAATGAGCAGTTCTTC. Protein: CASSGRWGRANNEQFF.

This chain joins TRBV11-1 and TRBJ2-7; no reliable D call. The length of the CDR3 is 13 residues. V was trimmed by 2 bases and J by 3 bases, leaving 8 bases between them. Germline values: CDR1 SGHAT, CDR2 FQDESV (reference sequence). The CDR3 reads CASSLRRGYEQYF. In nucleotides, the CDR3 is TGTGCCAGCAGCTTAAGGAGAGGCTACGAGCAGTACTTC.